Below, 15 T cell receptor beta chains from the same sample are listed, as sequenced in a study of T cells in pancreatic ductal adenocarcinoma. Measured with immunoSEQ multiplex PCR; TCRdb has only the in-frame clones, and not every one. The table has about 100,000 clones, roughly 96% seen once; the top ten hold 3.1%. The selected patients with pancreatic ductal adenocarcinoma had surgery but no neoadjuvant therapy. Sample: PBMCs. These receptors all stem from a human donor with pancreatic ductal adenocarcinoma.

The gene calls are TRBV15 and TRBJ2-1; no reliable D call. Germline V gene sequence: CDR1 LNHNV, CDR2 YYDKDF (reference sequence). With 0 bases removed from V and 7 bases from J, the gap between germline ends came to 10 bases. The CDR3 has 14 residues. CDR3 region: CATSRDRPGNEQFF. The CDR3 DNA reads as TGTGCCACCAGCAGAGATCGCCCCGGGAATGAGCAGTTCTTC.

This clone was found many times. The chain has TRBV2 and TRBJ2-1; the match to TRBD2 covers 10 bases. Trimming cost V 1 base and J 7 bases; bases outside gene matches: 4. Germline V gene data show CDR1 as SNHLY and CDR2 as FYNNEI. The CDR3 length is 15 residues. CDR3 in amino acids: CASSEVLAGLNEQFF. The CDR3 bases are TGTGCCAGCAGTGAAGTACTAGCGGGGTTGAATGAGCAGTTCTTC.

The chain joins TRBV7-3 to TRBJ2-7; 10 bases are shared with TRBD2. The CDR3 is 16 amino acids. V gave up 2 bases and J gave up 4 bases; unmatched junction bases: 8. CDR1 and CDR2 (germline): SGHTA, FQGTGA. The CDR3 sequence: CASSLLAGVSAYEQYF. The CDR3 DNA follows: TGTGCCAGCAGCTTACTAGCGGGAGTATCGGCTTACGAGCAGTACTTC.

The V call is TRBV5-1, the J call TRBJ2-2; weak D call: TRBD1 (6 bases). V was clipped by 4 bases and J by 5 bases, with 9 bases between them. Germline loops: CDR1 SGHRS, CDR2 YFSETQ. The CDR3 extends over 13 amino acids. CDR3 residues: CASSPQGTGELFF. In nucleotides, the CDR3 is TGCGCCAGCAGCCCACAGGGAACCGGGGAGCTGTTTTTT.

The chain has TRBV2 and TRBJ1-1; unclear D gene. V was shortened by 8 bases and J by 0 bases, with 10 bases between the two germline ends. The germline CDR1 and CDR2 sequences are SNHLY and FYNNEI. The CDR3 is 13 residues long. The CDR3 DNA follows: TGTGCCAGCTCGAGGGAGCTGAACACTGAAGCTTTCTTT. It codes for CASSRELNTEAFF.

The rearrangement links TRBV6-1 to TRBJ2-7; D is unresolved. CDR3 size: 13 residues. The V gene lost 6 bases and the J gene lost 6 bases, with 15 bases spanning the gap. Germline CDR1 reads MNHNS; CDR2 reads SASEGT. The CDR3 DNA reads as TGTGCCAGCAGGGAACCTATAGCTTCCGAGCAGTACTTC. As protein: CASREPIASEQYF.

This chain uses TRBV7-2 with TRBJ1-5; D is perhaps TRBD1 (5 bases). Trimming cost V 0 bases and J 7 bases, with 13 bases left between them. Germline V CDR1 and CDR2: SGHTA, FQGNSA. The CDR3 length is 15 residues. The CDR3 region has the DNA TGTGCCAGCAGCTTAGCGCTAGGGGCAAGCCAGCCCCAGCATTTT. This sequence encodes CASSLALGASQPQHF.

The V gene is TRBV19, the J gene TRBJ2-7, with 10 positions matching TRBD1. Germline V gene data show CDR1 as LNHDA and CDR2 as SQIVND (reference sequence). This CDR3 region has 16 residues. Trimming removed 2 bases from V and 3 bases from J; junction bases left unmatched: 7. This CDR3 reads CASSISGQGLVYEQYF. CDR3 coding DNA: TGTGCCAGTAGTATATCGGGACAGGGGTTGGTCTACGAGCAGTACTTC.

V gene TRBV11-2 combines with J gene TRBJ2-2, with TRBD2 as a possible D gene (5 bases). Germline values: CDR1 SGHAT, CDR2 FQNNGV. V was trimmed by 4 bases and J by 7 bases, leaving 7 bases between them. CDR3 size: 12 residues. The CDR3 here is CASSSAGGELFF. CDR3 sequence (DNA): TGTGCCAGCAGCTCGGCGGGCGGGGAGCTGTTTTTT. The whole variable domain, filled in from reference TRBV11-2 and TRBJ2-2, reads EAGVAQSPRYKIIEKRQSVAFWCNPISGHATLYWYQQILGQGPKLLIQFQNNGVVDDSQLPKDRFSAERLKGVDSTLKIQPAKLEDSAVYLCASSSAGGELFFGEGSRLTVL.

This clone was seen only once. The rearrangement uses TRBV28 and TRBJ2-5, with 7 bases matching TRBD2. This CDR3 comprises 14 residues. V lost 5 bases, J lost 4 bases, and 7 bases stayed unmatched. Germline CDR1 and CDR2: MDHEN and SYDVKM. This CDR3 reads CASSRGGERETQYF. DNA of the CDR3: TGTGCCAGCAGTCGTGGGGGGGAGAGAGAGACCCAGTACTTC.

V is TRBV5-1 and J is TRBJ2-5, with 10 nucleotides matching TRBD1. Germline V CDR1 and CDR2: SGHRS, YFSETQ. The CDR3 contains 16 residues. V shed 4 bases and J 3 bases; nucleotides not matched to a gene: 9. The CDR3 region has the DNA TGCGCCAGCAGCCCACTGGACAGGGGGAAGAAAGAGACCCAGTACTTC. The encoded protein is CASSPLDRGKKETQYF.

This clone was recorded once. V usage is TRBV11-2 and J usage is TRBJ2-5; possibly TRBD2 for D (5 bases). The CDR3 has 11 residues. Trimming left V 5 bases short and J 5 bases short, with 6 bases between. Germline-derived CDR1 and CDR2 are SGHAT and FQNNGV. The CDR3, as DNA: TGTGCCAGCAGCGGGAGCGAGACCCAGTACTTC. This codes for CASSGSETQYF.

The V call is TRBV4-3, the J call TRBJ1-5; D not certain. Germline lookup yields CDR1 LGHNA and CDR2 YSLEER. CDR3 length: 15 amino acids. V gave up 1 base and J gave up 2 bases, with 9 bases separating them. The CDR3 loop reads CASSQGLEGNQPQHF. The CDR3 DNA reads TGCGCCAGCAGCCAAGGCCTGGAGGGCAATCAGCCCCAGCATTTT.

This clone came up once. The V and J genes are TRBV27 and TRBJ2-1, with 10 positions matching TRBD1. J was trimmed by 2 bases and V by 3 bases; bases with no gene match: 13. CDR3 size: 19 residues. CDR1 MNHEY and CDR2 SMNVEV come from the germline V gene (reference sequence). DNA for the CDR3: TGTGCCAGCAGTTTGACGGGACAGGGGATCGGGAAGACCTACAATGAGCAGTTCTTC. This gives the protein CASSLTGQGIGKTYNEQFF.

This sequence joins TRBV5-5 and TRBJ2-2; 7 bases are shared with TRBD2. Looked up from germline, CDR1 is SGHKS and CDR2 is YYEKEE (reference sequence). The CDR3 runs 14 residues. Trimming removed 4 bases from V and 1 base from J; junction bases left unmatched: 1. The CDR3 loop is CASSGGVNTGELFF. DNA for the CDR3: TGTGCCAGCAGCGGGGGGGTGAACACCGGGGAGCTGTTTTTT.